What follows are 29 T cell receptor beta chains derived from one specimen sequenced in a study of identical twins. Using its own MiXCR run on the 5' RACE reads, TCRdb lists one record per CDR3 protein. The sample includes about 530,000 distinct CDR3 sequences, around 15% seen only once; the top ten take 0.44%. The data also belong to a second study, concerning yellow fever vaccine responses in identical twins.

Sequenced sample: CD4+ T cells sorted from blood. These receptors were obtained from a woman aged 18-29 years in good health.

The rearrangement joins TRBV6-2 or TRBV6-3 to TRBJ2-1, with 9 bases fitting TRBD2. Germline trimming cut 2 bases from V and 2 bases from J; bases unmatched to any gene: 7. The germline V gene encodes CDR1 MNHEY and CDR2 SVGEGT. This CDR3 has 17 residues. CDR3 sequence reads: CASSYHTAGGPYNEQFF. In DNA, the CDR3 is TGTGCCAGCAGTTACCACACAGCGGGAGGTCCCTACAATGAGCAGTTCTTC.

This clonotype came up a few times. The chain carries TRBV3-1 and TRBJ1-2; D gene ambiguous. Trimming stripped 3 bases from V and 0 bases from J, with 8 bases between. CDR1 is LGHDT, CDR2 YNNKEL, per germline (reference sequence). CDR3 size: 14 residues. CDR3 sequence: CASSHGKTNYGYTF. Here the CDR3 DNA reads TGTGCCAGCAGCCACGGAAAAACTAACTATGGCTACACCTTC.

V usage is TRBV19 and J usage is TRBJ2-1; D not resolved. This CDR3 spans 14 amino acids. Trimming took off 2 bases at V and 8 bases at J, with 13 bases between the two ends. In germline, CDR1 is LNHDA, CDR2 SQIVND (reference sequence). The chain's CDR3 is CASSIWKKRDEQFF. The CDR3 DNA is TGTGCCAGTAGTATATGGAAGAAACGGGATGAGCAGTTCTTC.

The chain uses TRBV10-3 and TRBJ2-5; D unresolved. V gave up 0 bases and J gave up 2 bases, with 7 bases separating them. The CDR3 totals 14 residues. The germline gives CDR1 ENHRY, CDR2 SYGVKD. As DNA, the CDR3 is TGTGCCATCAGTGAGTCTGCGGTACAAGAGACCCAGTACTTC. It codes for CAISESAVQETQYF.

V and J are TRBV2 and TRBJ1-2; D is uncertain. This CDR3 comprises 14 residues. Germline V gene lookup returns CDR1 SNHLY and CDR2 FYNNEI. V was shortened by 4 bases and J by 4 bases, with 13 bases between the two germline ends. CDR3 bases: TGTGCCAGCAGTGCCCGAGAGGCGTTCTATGGCTACACCTTC. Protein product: CASSAREAFYGYTF.

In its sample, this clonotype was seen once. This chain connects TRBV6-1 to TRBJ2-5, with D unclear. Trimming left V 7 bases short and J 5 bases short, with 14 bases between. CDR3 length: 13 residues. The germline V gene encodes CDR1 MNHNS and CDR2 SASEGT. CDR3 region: CASKRPEDETQYF. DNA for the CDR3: TGTGCCAGCAAGAGACCCGAGGATGAGACCCAGTACTTC.

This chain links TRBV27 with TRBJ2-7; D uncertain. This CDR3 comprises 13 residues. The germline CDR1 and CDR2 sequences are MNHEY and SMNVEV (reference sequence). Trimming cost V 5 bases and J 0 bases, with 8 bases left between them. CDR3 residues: CASSPLSSYEQYV. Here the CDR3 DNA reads TGTGCCAGCAGTCCACTGAGCTCCTACGAGCAGTACGTC.

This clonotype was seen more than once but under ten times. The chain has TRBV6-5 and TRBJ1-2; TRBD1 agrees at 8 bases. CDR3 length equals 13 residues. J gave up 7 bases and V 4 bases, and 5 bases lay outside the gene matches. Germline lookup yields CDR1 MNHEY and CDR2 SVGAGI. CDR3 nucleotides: TGTGCCAGCAGTTCAGCAACAGGGGGTGGCTACACCTTC. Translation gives CASSSATGGGYTF.

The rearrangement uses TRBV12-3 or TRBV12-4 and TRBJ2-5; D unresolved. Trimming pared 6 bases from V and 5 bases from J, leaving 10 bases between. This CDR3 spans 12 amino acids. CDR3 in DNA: TGTGCCAGCAGATCTTTTTTTGAGACCCAGTACTTC. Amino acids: CASRSFFETQYF.

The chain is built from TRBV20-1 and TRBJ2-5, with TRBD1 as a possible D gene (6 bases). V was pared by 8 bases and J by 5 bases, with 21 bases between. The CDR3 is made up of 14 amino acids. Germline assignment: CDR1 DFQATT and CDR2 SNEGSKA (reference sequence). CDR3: CSPGARVVGETQYF. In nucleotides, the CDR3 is TGCAGTCCAGGGGCCCGGGTCGTGGGGGAGACCCAGTACTTC.

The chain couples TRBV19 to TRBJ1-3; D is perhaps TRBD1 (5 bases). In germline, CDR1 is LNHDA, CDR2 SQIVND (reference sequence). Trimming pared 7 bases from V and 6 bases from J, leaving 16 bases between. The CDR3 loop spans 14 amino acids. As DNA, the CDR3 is TGTGCCAGTACCCCAGGGCTCTGGGAAAACACCATATATTTT. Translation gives CASTPGLWENTIYF.

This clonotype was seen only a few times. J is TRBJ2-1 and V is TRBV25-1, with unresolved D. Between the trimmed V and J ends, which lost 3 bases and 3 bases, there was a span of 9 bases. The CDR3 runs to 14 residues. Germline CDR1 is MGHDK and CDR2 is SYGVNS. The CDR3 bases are TGTGCCAGCAGTGAGTTCGGCAACTACAATGAGCAGTTCTTC. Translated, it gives CASSEFGNYNEQFF.

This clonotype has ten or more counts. CDR3 sequence: CASRGPRDTTYYGYTF. The CDR3 region has the DNA TGTGCCAGCAGGGGCCCCCGGGACACAACCTACTATGGCTACACCTTC. The chain is built from TRBV12-3 or TRBV12-4 and TRBJ1-2, with D tentatively TRBD1 (6 bases). CDR3 length: 16 amino acids. V gave up 6 bases and J gave up 3 bases, with 20 bases separating them.

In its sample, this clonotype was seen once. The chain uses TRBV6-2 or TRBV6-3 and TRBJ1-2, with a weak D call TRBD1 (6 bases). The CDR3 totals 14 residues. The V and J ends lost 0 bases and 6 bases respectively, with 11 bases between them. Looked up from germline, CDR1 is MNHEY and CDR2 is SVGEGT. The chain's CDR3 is CASSYSSAGDGYTF. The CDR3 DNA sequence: TGTGCCAGCAGTTACTCGTCTGCAGGGGATGGCTACACCTTC.

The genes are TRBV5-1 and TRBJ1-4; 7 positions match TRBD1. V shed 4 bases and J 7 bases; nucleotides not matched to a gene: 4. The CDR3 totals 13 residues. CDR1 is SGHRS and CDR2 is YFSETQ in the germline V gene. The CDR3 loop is CASSTGTAEKLFF. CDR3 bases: TGCGCCAGCAGCACGGGGACAGCTGAAAAACTGTTTTTT.

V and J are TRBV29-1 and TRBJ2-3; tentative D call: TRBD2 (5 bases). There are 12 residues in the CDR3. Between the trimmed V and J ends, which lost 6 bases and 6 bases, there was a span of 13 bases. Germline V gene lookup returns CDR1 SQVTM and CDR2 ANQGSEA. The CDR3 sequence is CSVSRTRDTQYF. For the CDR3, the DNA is TGCAGCGTCTCTAGGACTCGGGATACGCAGTATTTT.

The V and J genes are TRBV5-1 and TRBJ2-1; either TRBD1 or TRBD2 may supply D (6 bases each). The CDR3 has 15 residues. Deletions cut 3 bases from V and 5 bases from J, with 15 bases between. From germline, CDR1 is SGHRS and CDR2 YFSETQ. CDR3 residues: CASSYGGHGNNEQFF. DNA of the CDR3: TGCGCCAGCAGCTATGGGGGGCACGGAAACAATGAGCAGTTCTTC.

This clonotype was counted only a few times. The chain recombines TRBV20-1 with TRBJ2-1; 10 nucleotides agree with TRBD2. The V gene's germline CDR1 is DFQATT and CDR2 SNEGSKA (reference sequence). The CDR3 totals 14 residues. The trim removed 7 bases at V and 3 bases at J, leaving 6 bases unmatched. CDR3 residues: CSGGGLARYNEQFF. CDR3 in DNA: TGCAGTGGCGGGGGACTAGCGCGCTACAATGAGCAGTTCTTC.

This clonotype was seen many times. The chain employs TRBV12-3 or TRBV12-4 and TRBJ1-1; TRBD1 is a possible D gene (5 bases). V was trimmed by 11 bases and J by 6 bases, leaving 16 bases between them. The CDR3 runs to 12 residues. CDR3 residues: CAVSRGRAEAFF. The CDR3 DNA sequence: TGTGCCGTGAGTCGGGGCAGGGCTGAAGCTTTCTTT.

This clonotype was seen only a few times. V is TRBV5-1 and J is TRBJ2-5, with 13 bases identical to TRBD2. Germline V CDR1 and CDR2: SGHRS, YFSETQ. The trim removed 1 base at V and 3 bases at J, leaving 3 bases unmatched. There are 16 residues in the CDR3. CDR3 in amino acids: CASSLRLAGGKETQYF. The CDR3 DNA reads TGCGCCAGCAGCTTGAGACTAGCGGGGGGCAAAGAGACCCAGTACTTC.

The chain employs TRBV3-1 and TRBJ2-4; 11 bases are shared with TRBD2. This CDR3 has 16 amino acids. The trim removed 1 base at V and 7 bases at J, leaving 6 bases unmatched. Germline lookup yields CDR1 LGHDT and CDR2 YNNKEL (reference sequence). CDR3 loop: CASSQVSGRGSNIQYF. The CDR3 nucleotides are TGTGCCAGCAGCCAAGTTAGCGGGAGGGGGTCGAACATTCAGTACTTC.

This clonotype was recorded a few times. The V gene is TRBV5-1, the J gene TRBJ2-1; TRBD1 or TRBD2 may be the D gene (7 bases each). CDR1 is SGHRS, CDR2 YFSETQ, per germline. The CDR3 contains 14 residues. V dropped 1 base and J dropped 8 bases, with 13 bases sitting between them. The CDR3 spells CASSLPQGRDEQFF. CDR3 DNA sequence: TGCGCCAGCAGCTTGCCACAGGGGAGGGATGAGCAGTTCTTC.

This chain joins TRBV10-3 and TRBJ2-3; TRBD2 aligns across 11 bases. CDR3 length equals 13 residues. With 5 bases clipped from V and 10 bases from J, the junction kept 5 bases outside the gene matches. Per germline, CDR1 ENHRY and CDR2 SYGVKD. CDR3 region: CAISTTSGTAQYF. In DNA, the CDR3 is TGTGCCATCAGTACGACTAGCGGGACCGCGCAGTATTTT.

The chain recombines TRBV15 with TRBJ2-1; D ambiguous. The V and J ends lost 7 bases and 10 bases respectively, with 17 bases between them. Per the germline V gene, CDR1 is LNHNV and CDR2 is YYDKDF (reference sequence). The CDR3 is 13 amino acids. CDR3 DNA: TGTGCCACCAACACGCGGAAAAGTAGCGAGCAGTTCTTC. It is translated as CATNTRKSSEQFF.

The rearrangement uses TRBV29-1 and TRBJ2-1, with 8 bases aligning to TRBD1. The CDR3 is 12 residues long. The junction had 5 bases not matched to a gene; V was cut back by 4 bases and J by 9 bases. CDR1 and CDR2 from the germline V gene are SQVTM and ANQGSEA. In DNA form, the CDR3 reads TGCAGCGTTGGGCAGGGGGCGGGTGAGCAGTTCTTC. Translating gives CSVGQGAGEQFF.

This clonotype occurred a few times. CDR3 protein: CASSQGQGGIVIQYF. The CDR3 nucleotides are TGTGCCAGCAGTCAAGGGCAGGGGGGGATCGTCATTCAGTACTTC. The genes are TRBV6-1 and TRBJ2-4, with D tentatively TRBD1 or TRBD2 (7 bases each). The germline CDR1 and CDR2 sequences are MNHNS and SASEGT. V lost 5 bases and J 9 bases, leaving 20 bases between the germline ends. The CDR3 runs to 15 residues.

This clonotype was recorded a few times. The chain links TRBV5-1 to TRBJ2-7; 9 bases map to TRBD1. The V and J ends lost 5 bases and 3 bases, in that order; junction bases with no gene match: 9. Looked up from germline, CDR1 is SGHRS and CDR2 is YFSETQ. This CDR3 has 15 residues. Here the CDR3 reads CASSPTGQGRYEQYF. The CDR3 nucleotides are TGCGCCAGCAGTCCCACGGGACAGGGTCGCTACGAGCAGTACTTC.

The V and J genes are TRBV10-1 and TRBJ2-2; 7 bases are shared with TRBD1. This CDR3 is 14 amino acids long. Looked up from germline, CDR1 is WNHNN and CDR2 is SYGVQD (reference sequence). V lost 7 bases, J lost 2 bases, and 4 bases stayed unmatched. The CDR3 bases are TGCGCCAGCACCGGACAGGTCAACACCGGGGAGCTGTTTTTT. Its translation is CASTGQVNTGELFF.

The CDR3 nucleotides read TGTGCCATCAGTGATCGCGGCGGGGCTACGACGGAATATGGCTACACCTTC. The encoded protein is CAISDRGGATTEYGYTF. The rearrangement links TRBV10-3 to TRBJ1-2, with D possibly TRBD1 on 5 matching bases. Germline V gene sequence: CDR1 ENHRY, CDR2 SYGVKD. The CDR3 is 17 amino acids. Trimming shortened V by 3 bases and J by 5 bases, and 22 bases separated the two germline ends.